This T cell receptor (beta chain) was documented in a study of beta chain features in type 1 diabetes (dated by TCRdb to 2017 to 2018). General notes on the study: Mean age, gender distribution, total cell number and subset yield were not different between patients and healthy donors. Naive and central memory subsets were obtained from all 30 or so donors, but regulatory and stem cell-like memory subsets were isolated from only 8 patients and roughly 8 healthy donors. A total of 85 million to 140 million sorted cells were examined across all samples, and a strong correlation was observed between cell number per subset and RNA yield. In the study, TCRB repertoires of sorted circulating CD4+ T cell subsets from recently diagnosed type 1 diabetes patients were compared with those of matched healthy donors.

As to this clone: Its antigen is unknown. No base qualities exist here, and no much larger clone lies one base off it.

The entire isolated RNA was reverse transcribed using the High Capacity cDNA Reverse Transcription Kit, and thus expressed TCRB transcripts were sequenced. Deep immunoSEQ sequencing was performed on naive, central memory and regulatory T cell samples, with an average of around 3.4 million total reads per sample. Sorted cells were lysed in RLT buffer, and RNA was extracted using DNase-treated RNeasy Micro or Mini kits according to cell number. Each cell subset was processed separately to prevent cross-contamination, with patient and healthy donor samples processed together. The immunoSEQ multiplex PCR was used to amplify TCRB sequences from cDNA, generating 87-bp fragments that spanned the CDR3 region. Amplicons were sequenced on the Illumina HiSeq platform. The authors' pipeline ran thus. PCR bias was corrected computationally using synthetic template baselines, and reads within Hamming distance 2 were collapsed, with unmergeable singletons discarded. Reads were aligned against IMGT to assign V, D and J genes, CDR3 length and insertions or deletions at six rearrangement sites. Within each subset, clonotype counts were normalized to sorted cell number, and only after that were true diversity and Gini coefficients computed with the tcR R package. The overlap coefficient, calculated on TCRB nucleotide sequences, was used to quantify repertoire sharing. As a proxy for the pre-selection repertoire, out-of-frame TCRB sequences from naive cells were analyzed. Entries here come from immuneACCESS through TCRdb and include only in-frame sequences with V and J called. Some clones fail to appear in such tables; in the studies checked, an unresolved V gene covers under half of the shortfall, and the cause of the remainder is unknown. V and J calls and clone size follow that table, whereas D and trimming were derived from the DNA. The sample profile shows more than 250,000 clones; 20% to 25% of them were found once. The top ten constitute 0.012% of the sample.

From each donor, a single peripheral blood sample of approximately 0.11 L on average was drawn into heparinised tubes. Using a panel that included CD45RO, CCR7, CD25, CD127, CD95 and CD27, naive, central memory, regulatory and stem cell-like memory CD4+ T cells were sorted on a BD FACSAria II. Purity was above 95% for every sorted population. PBMCs were isolated right away by Lymphoprep density gradient centrifugation and were stained directly, without culture. So that batch effects would be minimized, each experiment stained and sorted samples in pairs, pairing one healthy donor with one patient. Findings and caveats that apply to the study as a whole: PCR may preferentially amplify shorter templates, but because patient and control samples were amplified and corrected together, any resulting skew would affect both groups equally. In all four CD4+ subsets, TCRB CDR3 length was moderately but significantly shorter in type 1 diabetes patients. At VDJ recombination sites, patients with type 1 diabetes made fewer insertions and deleted more nucleotides, a pattern implying thymic rearrangement abnormalities. Because cDNA was sequenced instead of genomic DNA, activated cells with high expression could be over-represented, although the groups did not differ in activation or CD3 levels. Naive, central memory and regulatory TCRB repertoires appeared more similar among patients than among healthy donors. HLA sub-analyses involved small numbers of individuals, so any influence of HLA type on TCRB rearrangement remained unresolved.

For CDR1 and CDR2, the germline V gene lists SQVTM and ANQGSEA. There are 11 amino acids in the CDR3, from cysteine to phenylalanine inclusive. Only CDR3 DNA is held: 33 bases, read in frame from base 1. V is shortened by 4 bases, J by 5 bases, and the region joining them spans 8 bases. This clonotype originated in a woman in her twenties or thirties with type 1 diabetes. The chain uses TRBV29-1 and TRBJ1-1; the D gene lacks a confident call. Sequencing was carried out using naive CD4+ T cells from blood. This specimen's cell subset or site label, interpreted: true naive CD4+ T cells. The sequenced DNA is TGCAGCGTTGTCGGTGTTACTGAAGCTTTCTTT. This is translated as CSVVGVTEAFF.